The clone carrying this TCR beta chain was seen a handful of times. The junction differs from germline at one of its ends, possibly a read error. This library used roughly 370 ng RNA and molecular barcoded adaptors spanning alpha/delta and beta/gamma chains. MiXCR, run by TCRdb on the reads, gives a single entry per CDR3 protein. Of 60,000 to 80,000 distinct CDR3 sequences in the sample, 11% to 15% were seen once. Germline CDR1 is KGHSH and CDR2 is LQKENI. The CDR3 loop spans 17 amino acids. This entry belongs to a study of read filtering for tumor transcriptome and immune sequencing. This receptor was obtained from a donor aged 40 or older with multiple myeloma. The sample comprised a population of CD138-negative cells sorted from bone marrow. J is TRBJ1-4 and V is TRBV18, with 9 bases that match TRBD1. The chain's CDR3 is CASSEGQGQPTNERLFF. The DNA for the CDR3 is TGTGCCAGCTCCGAGGGACAGGGACAACCAACTAATGAAAGACTGTTTTTC.